The 21 T cell receptor beta chains presented below share a single source sample, sequenced in a study of cytomegalovirus exposure and HLA in healthy donors. The PCR had 60 Vbeta and 13 Jbeta primers. Sequenced by immunoSEQ multiplex PCR; TCRdb stores in-frame clones only, minus some. The sample includes about 120,000 clones, roughly 80% of them seen just once. The sequenced sample was PBMCs. The origin of the receptors is a male donor in good health and CMV-seropositive.

V usage is TRBV7-2 and J usage is TRBJ2-1; no clear D gene. The CDR3 totals 16 residues. V was pared by 5 bases and J by 1 base, with 15 bases between. Germline CDR1 reads SGHTA; CDR2 reads FQGNSA. The DNA of the CDR3 is TGTGCCAGCAGCCCCTCACTCTATCTTTCCTACAATGAGCAGTTCTTC. It yields the protein CASSPSLYLSYNEQFF.

This sequence joins TRBV7-8 and TRBJ1-2, with D possibly TRBD1 on 6 matching bases. The CDR3 consists of 13 residues. With 5 bases removed from V and 8 bases from J, the gap between germline ends came to 15 bases. Germline V gene sequence: CDR1 SGHVS, CDR2 FQNEAQ. CDR3 residues: CASSPLAQGGYTF. In nucleotides, the CDR3 is TGTGCCAGCAGCCCCCTAGCCCAGGGGGGCTACACCTTC.

The chain combines TRBV29-1 with TRBJ2-2; 7 bases are shared with TRBD2. The CDR3 covers 13 residues. V gave up 7 bases and J gave up 7 bases; unmatched junction bases: 9. Germline V gene lookup returns CDR1 SQVTM and CDR2 ANQGSEA. The CDR3 DNA is TGCAGCGCCTCGAGCGGGATGGGCGGGGAGCTGTTTTTT. It yields the protein CSASSGMGGELFF.

Points on this clone: At one of its ends the junction is not consistent with the germline gene, which may arise from a read error. The chain is built from TRBV7-7 and TRBJ2-1; 13 bases map to TRBD2. The CDR3 spans 15 residues. CDR1 SSHAT and CDR2 FNYEAQ come from the germline V gene (reference sequence). This chain's CDR3 is CASSLGLAGADEQFF. The DNA of the CDR3 is TGTGCTAGCAGCTTAGGACTAGCGGGAGCCGATGAGCAGTTCTTC.

This clone appeared once. This rearrangement joins TRBV9 to TRBJ1-2; TRBD1 agrees at 11 bases. The V gene end was trimmed by 3 bases and the J gene end by 6 bases; junction bases not matched to a gene: 10. The CDR3 is made up of 16 amino acids. Germline-derived CDR1 and CDR2 are SGDLS and YYNGEE. CDR3 nucleotides: TGTGCCAGCAGCGAGGGACAGGGGGAAACTACTAATGGCTACACCTTC. As protein: CASSEGQGETTNGYTF.

The chain is built from TRBV19 and TRBJ2-2; 9 bases map to TRBD1. The CDR3 totals 15 residues. Germline assignment: CDR1 LNHDA and CDR2 SQIVND (reference sequence). V shed 7 bases, J shed 5 bases, and the junction held 8 bases outside the gene matches. The CDR3 region is CASTSWDRATGELFF. The DNA for the CDR3 is TGTGCCAGTACCTCCTGGGACAGGGCAACCGGGGAGCTGTTTTTT.

The chain is built from TRBV30 and TRBJ2-2; D is possibly TRBD2 (5 bases). V was clipped by 4 bases and J by 4 bases, with 13 bases between them. The CDR3 runs to 14 residues. The germline V gene encodes CDR1 GTSNPN and CDR2 SVGIG (reference sequence). The CDR3 here is CAWNAGVITGELFF. The CDR3 DNA sequence: TGTGCCTGGAATGCCGGGGTAATCACCGGGGAGCTGTTTTTT.

This chain joins TRBV10-3 and TRBJ2-7; maybe TRBD2 (6 bases). Germline CDR1 ENHRY, CDR2 SYGVKD. CDR3 length equals 14 residues. V lost 11 bases to trimming and J lost 4 bases, with 21 bases between them. The DNA for the CDR3 is TGTGCCGTCGGAGGGCCCCAGATAGGGTACGAGCAGTACTTC. It is translated as CAVGGPQIGYEQYF.

The gene calls are TRBV9 and TRBJ2-3; 8 bases are a match to TRBD2. The V segment lost 1 base and the J segment 2 bases; nucleotides outside the gene matches: 15. The length of the CDR3 is 19 residues. The germline V gene encodes CDR1 SGDLS and CDR2 YYNGEE. The CDR3 DNA reads TGTGCCAGCAGCGTAATCGTTGTCGGGAGGGCCCCCGCCACAGATACGCAGTATTTT. Amino acids: CASSVIVVGRAPATDTQYF.

This chain joins TRBV7-2 and TRBJ2-7, with 8 positions matching TRBD2. This CDR3 region has 16 residues. The V and J ends lost 1 base and 1 base, in that order; junction bases with no gene match: 6. From germline, CDR1 is SGHTA and CDR2 FQGNSA. The CDR3 DNA reads as TGTGCCAGCAGCTTAGGAACAGCGGGAGATTCCTACGAGCAGTACTTC. This codes for CASSLGTAGDSYEQYF. Full variable domain (rest looked up from reference TRBV7-2 and TRBJ2-7): GAGVSQSPSNKVTEKGKDVELRCDPISGHTALYWYRQSLGQGLEFLIYFQGNSAPDKSGLPSDRFSAERTGGSVSTLTIQRTQQEDSAVYLCASSLGTAGDSYEQYFGPGTRLTVT.

This chain's CDR3 is CASSLDTGYTGELFF. DNA for the CDR3: TGTGCCAGCAGTTTGGATACAGGGTACACCGGGGAGCTGTTTTTT. V is TRBV28 and J is TRBJ2-2; D is possibly TRBD1 (6 bases). CDR1 is MDHEN and CDR2 is SYDVKM in the germline V gene. This CDR3 has 15 residues. The V and J ends lost 3 bases and 3 bases respectively, with 11 bases between them.

The V and J genes are TRBV6-1 and TRBJ1-5; D might be TRBD1 (5 bases). V shed 4 bases and J shed 4 bases, with 14 bases lying between them. CDR3 length: 15 residues. Germline assignment: CDR1 MNHNS and CDR2 SASEGT. CDR3 residues: CASSGGGRGNQPQHF. In DNA, the CDR3 is TGTGCCAGCAGTGGGGGGGGGAGGGGAAATCAGCCCCAGCATTTT.

The chain carries TRBV6-1 and TRBJ2-3; 8 bases map to TRBD2. Germline assignment: CDR1 MNHNS and CDR2 SASEGT. CDR3 size: 17 residues. V lost 2 bases and J lost 1; bases outside the gene matches: 8. Here the CDR3 reads CASSEPILAEGTDTQYF. CDR3 sequence (DNA): TGTGCCAGCAGTGAACCGATACTAGCGGAAGGCACAGATACGCAGTATTTT.

There are many counts of this clone. The genes are TRBV18 and TRBJ1-1; D is possibly TRBD1 (6 bases). CDR3 length: 15 residues. Germline V CDR1 and CDR2: KGHSH, LQKENI. Trimming removed 3 bases at V and 6 bases at J, with 17 bases between. CDR3: CASSPDVGGLAEAFF. The CDR3 DNA reads as TGTGCCAGCTCACCCGACGTGGGGGGGCTTGCTGAAGCTTTCTTT.

The chain has TRBV9 and TRBJ2-5, with D uncertain. The CDR3 consists of 13 residues. The germline V and J ends were trimmed by 4 bases and 5 bases, with 12 bases remaining between them. In germline, CDR1 is SGDLS, CDR2 YYNGEE. The CDR3 here is CASSPLDGETQYF. In DNA, the CDR3 is TGTGCCAGCAGCCCTCTAGATGGGGAGACCCAGTACTTC.

The chain has TRBV29-1 and TRBJ2-5; D is undetermined. CDR1 SQVTM and CDR2 ANQGSEA come from the germline V gene. Trimming shortened V by 1 base and J by 5 bases, and 8 bases separated the two germline ends. The CDR3 covers 12 residues. In DNA form, the CDR3 reads TGCAGCGTTGAAGTTATCGGGGAGACCCAGTACTTC. Its translation: CSVEVIGETQYF.

The chain links TRBV5-8 to TRBJ1-6; the D is unclear. The germline V gene encodes CDR1 SGHTS and CDR2 YDEGEE. The CDR3 sequence is 16 residues long. Between the trimmed V and J ends, which lost 0 bases and 3 bases, there was a span of 10 bases. In nucleotides, the CDR3 is TGTGCCAGCAGCTTGGCAGGAGGGAGCTATAATTCACCCCTCCACTTT. This codes for CASSLAGGSYNSPLHF.

The J gene is TRBJ1-2, the V gene TRBV7-2, with TRBD1 as a possible D gene (5 bases). Per germline, CDR1 SGHTA and CDR2 FQGNSA. V lost 5 bases, J lost 1 base, and 14 bases lay in between. This CDR3 is built from 15 residues. The CDR3 loop reads CASSNPGMHNYGYTF. The CDR3 DNA reads as TGTGCCAGCAGCAATCCAGGGATGCATAACTATGGCTACACCTTC.

This clone has only a few counts. The chain recombines TRBV4-2 with TRBJ2-7; D unresolved. V dropped 1 base and J dropped 9 bases, with 13 bases sitting between them. The CDR3 is 13 residues long. The V gene's germline CDR1 is LGHNA and CDR2 YNFKEQ. CDR3 DNA: TGTGCCAGCAGCCAAGGTGAGGTCCCCGGGCAGTACTTC. Translating it yields CASSQGEVPGQYF.

This clone showed up just once. The chain links TRBV30 to TRBJ1-3; D not resolved. Trimming removed 2 bases at V and 0 bases at J, with 8 bases between. The germline V gene has CDR1 GTSNPN and CDR2 SVGIG (reference sequence). The CDR3 runs 14 residues. The DNA of the CDR3 is TGTGCCTGGAGTACGCGCCTCTCTGGAAACACCATATATTTT. The encoded protein is CAWSTRLSGNTIYF.

The V gene is TRBV28, the J gene TRBJ2-2; tentative D call: TRBD1 (5 bases). Germline V CDR1 and CDR2: MDHEN, SYDVKM. This CDR3 has 14 amino acids. Trimming removed 7 bases from V and 0 bases from J, with 9 bases in between. CDR3 bases: TGTGCCAGCAACCCAGGGTCGAACACCGGGGAGCTGTTTTTT. It yields the protein CASNPGSNTGELFF.